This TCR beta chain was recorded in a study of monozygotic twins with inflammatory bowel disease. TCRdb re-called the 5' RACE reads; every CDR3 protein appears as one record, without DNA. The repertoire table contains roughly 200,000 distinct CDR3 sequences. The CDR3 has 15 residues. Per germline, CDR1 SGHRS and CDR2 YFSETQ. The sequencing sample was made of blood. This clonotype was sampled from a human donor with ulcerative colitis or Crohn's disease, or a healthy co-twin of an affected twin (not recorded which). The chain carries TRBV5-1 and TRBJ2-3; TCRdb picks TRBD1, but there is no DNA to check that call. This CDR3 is CASEPGREITDTQYF.